What follows are 22 T cell receptor beta chains derived from one specimen sequenced in a study of shared clonotypes between healthy human individuals (dated by TCRdb to the early 2020s). Libraries came from the immunoSEQ multiplex PCR assay. The table was pulled from immuneACCESS by TCRdb, which kept in-frame rearrangements only. Such tables lose some clones; where checked, under half of the loss comes from unresolved V genes, and the rest has no known cause. The table for this sample lists millions of clones; 95% of them were counted only once. The ten largest make up 0.13% of the sample. The specimen was naive CD4+ T cells sorted from blood. What the cell subset or site label conveys for this sample: CD45RA+ positively selected. The receptor set was obtained from a man aged 18 to 29 in good health.

The J gene is TRBJ2-4, the V gene TRBV4-1; D is unresolved. The CDR3 spans 16 residues. V was trimmed by 1 base and J by 5 bases, leaving 15 bases between them. The germline V gene encodes CDR1 MGHRA and CDR2 YSYEKL. The chain's CDR3 is CASSQGPQGYQNIQYF. CDR3 nucleotide sequence: TGCGCCAGCAGCCAAGGGCCCCAAGGGTACCAAAACATTCAGTACTTC.

The chain joins TRBV11-3 to TRBJ1-1; TRBD1 aligns across 9 bases. With V trimmed by 3 bases and J by 4 bases, 6 bases remained unmatched. Germline V gene lookup returns CDR1 SGHNT and CDR2 YENEEA. The CDR3 length is 15 residues. Written as DNA, the CDR3 is TGTGCCAGCAGCTTGGGACAGGGCCAGAGCACTGAAGCTTTCTTT. Translated: CASSLGQGQSTEAFF.

This sequence joins TRBV5-4 and TRBJ1-6; TRBD1 matches at 7 bases. V shed 3 bases and J 4 bases; nucleotides not matched to a gene: 4. This CDR3 spans 15 amino acids. CDR1 and CDR2 from the germline V gene are SGHNT and YYREEE (reference sequence). CDR3 region: CASSSQTGYNSPLHF. The CDR3 DNA reads as TGTGCCAGCAGCTCACAGACAGGGTATAATTCACCCCTCCACTTT.

The rearrangement joins TRBV7-9 to TRBJ2-2; tentative D call: TRBD1 (6 bases). Looked up from germline, CDR1 is SEHNR and CDR2 is FQNEAQ (reference sequence). V was shortened by 5 bases and J by 0 bases, with 10 bases between the two germline ends. The CDR3 sequence is 15 residues long. CDR3 coding DNA: TGTGCCAGCAGCCGGGACATGGCGAACACCGGGGAGCTGTTTTTT. Its protein product is CASSRDMANTGELFF.

Worth noting for this clone: Within the sample, other DNA sequences also encode this same CDR3. V gene TRBV10-3 combines with J gene TRBJ2-1, with no clear D. V was trimmed by 2 bases and J by 6 bases, leaving 5 bases between them. The CDR3 length is 12 residues. Germline CDR1 reads ENHRY; CDR2 reads SYGVKD. The CDR3, as DNA: TGTGCCATCAGTGAGAGAGGCAATGAGCAGTTCTTC. Translated, it gives CAISERGNEQFF.

The chain joins TRBV11-2 to TRBJ2-3; D remains ambiguous. The V and J ends lost 5 bases and 1 base respectively, with 10 bases between them. CDR1 is SGHAT and CDR2 is FQNNGV in the germline V gene. The CDR3 has 14 residues. In DNA, the CDR3 is TGTGCCAGCAGCCGCCTATACGGCACAGATACGCAGTATTTT. Protein sequence: CASSRLYGTDTQYF.

The gene calls are TRBV10-2 and TRBJ2-5; 7 nucleotides agree with TRBD2. Germline loops: CDR1 WSHSY, CDR2 SAAADI. The CDR3 totals 17 residues. The trim removed 3 bases at V and 2 bases at J, leaving 12 bases unmatched. As DNA, the CDR3 is TGCGCCAGCAGTGACGGGGGGAGGAGGGCCGGACAAGAGACCCAGTACTTC. Protein product: CASSDGGRRAGQETQYF.

This chain links TRBV6-5 with TRBJ1-5, with D possibly being TRBD1 (5 bases). From germline, CDR1 is MNHEY and CDR2 SVGAGI. Trimming pared 6 bases from V and 7 bases from J, leaving 16 bases between. The CDR3 consists of 14 residues. The CDR3 nucleotides read TGTGCCAGCAGCGAGACAGAGATGGGCCAGCCCCAGCATTTT. As protein: CASSETEMGQPQHF.

This clone was picked up one time. The chain recombines TRBV9 with TRBJ1-4, with D possibly TRBD1 on 5 matching bases. The CDR3 consists of 14 residues. Germline V gene sequence: CDR1 SGDLS, CDR2 YYNGEE. The V end was cut by 4 bases, the J end by 4 bases, with 11 bases between. CDR3 DNA: TGTGCCAGCAGCAGGGGCACCTTTAATGAAAAACTGTTTTTT. As protein: CASSRGTFNEKLFF.

V gene TRBV27 combines with J gene TRBJ2-3; 7 positions agree with TRBD2. V lost 2 bases, J lost 6 bases, and 11 bases stayed unmatched. This CDR3 comprises 16 residues. Germline V gene sequence: CDR1 MNHEY, CDR2 SMNVEV (reference sequence). The chain's CDR3 is CASSLTSAFRTDTQYF. CDR3 in DNA: TGTGCCAGCAGTTTAACTAGCGCGTTCCGAACGGATACGCAGTATTTT.

V and J are TRBV5-1 and TRBJ2-2; tentative D call: TRBD2 (5 bases). Per the germline V gene, CDR1 is SGHRS and CDR2 is YFSETQ. V shed 0 bases and J shed 6 bases, with 9 bases lying between them. The CDR3 totals 14 residues. CDR3 coding DNA: TGCGCCAGCAGCTTGGTACAGAGGGCCGGGGAGCTGTTTTTT. It is translated as CASSLVQRAGELFF.

The genes are TRBV2 and TRBJ2-2; 10 bases agree with TRBD2. Germline V gene lookup returns CDR1 SNHLY and CDR2 FYNNEI. CDR3 length: 16 amino acids. Trimming took 7 bases from V and 5 from J; bases not matched to a gene: 10. The CDR3: CASTSSLAGDTGELFF. CDR3 in DNA: TGTGCCAGCACCTCCAGCCTAGCGGGAGATACCGGGGAGCTGTTTTTT.

The chain employs TRBV19 and TRBJ2-1; either TRBD1 or TRBD2 may supply D (5 bases each). Trimming removed 5 bases at V and 6 bases at J, with 17 bases between. The germline V gene encodes CDR1 LNHDA and CDR2 SQIVND (reference sequence). CDR3 length: 15 residues. CDR3 region: CASSPRGSLGNEQFF. In DNA form, the CDR3 reads TGTGCCAGTAGTCCCCGGGGCAGTTTAGGCAATGAGCAGTTCTTC.

This clone showed up just a few times. Other DNA sequences of this sample code for an identical CDR3. The rearrangement uses TRBV27 and TRBJ1-6; TRBD1 agrees at 7 bases. This CDR3 has 14 residues. Unmatched junction bases numbered 1, after V lost 4 bases and J lost 4 bases. The V gene's germline CDR1 is MNHEY and CDR2 SMNVEV (reference sequence). CDR3: CASSSGQYNSPLHF. The CDR3 coding sequence is TGTGCCAGCAGTTCGGGACAGTATAATTCACCCCTCCACTTT.

The rearrangement joins TRBV18 to TRBJ2-3; D is ambiguous. This CDR3 has 15 residues. V dropped 1 base and J dropped 4 bases, with 12 bases sitting between them. Germline CDR1 is KGHSH and CDR2 is LQKENI. As DNA, the CDR3 is TGTGCCAGCTCACCACTTCCCTTACCAGCAGATACGCAGTATTTT. Translation: CASSPLPLPADTQYF.

This chain joins TRBV2 and TRBJ1-6, with 7 bases matching TRBD1. Germline V gene data show CDR1 as SNHLY and CDR2 as FYNNEI. The CDR3 length is 14 residues. V lost 4 bases and J lost 7; bases outside the gene matches: 4. The CDR3, as DNA: TGTGCCAGCAGTGCGGACAGGAAAAATTCACCCCTCCACTTT. It yields the protein CASSADRKNSPLHF.

V and J are TRBV6-1 and TRBJ1-2; no clear D gene. There are 16 residues in the CDR3. CDR1 is MNHNS, CDR2 SASEGT, per germline. The germline V and J ends were trimmed by 1 base and 1 base, with 13 bases remaining between them. CDR3 region: CASSEVLSSSNYGYTF. In DNA, the CDR3 is TGTGCCAGCAGTGAAGTGTTAAGTTCGAGTAACTATGGCTACACCTTC.

This clone was observed a single time. The chain carries TRBV6-5 and TRBJ2-7; 7 bases fit TRBD2. Germline CDR1 MNHEY, CDR2 SVGAGI. The ends lost 5 bases at V and 6 bases at J; junction bases unmatched: 7. This CDR3 is built from 13 residues. The CDR3 loop is CASSPAGPAEQYF. CDR3 nucleotides: TGTGCCAGCAGTCCAGCGGGGCCCGCCGAGCAGTACTTC.

V gene TRBV25-1 combines with J gene TRBJ1-2; 7 nucleotides match TRBD1. V gave up 5 bases and J gave up 8 bases; unmatched junction bases: 5. The CDR3 spans 12 residues. Germline-derived CDR1 and CDR2 are MGHDK and SYGVNS. The CDR3 DNA sequence: TGTGCCAGCAGTCCAGGGGGGCCCGGCTACACCTTC. Its protein is CASSPGGPGYTF.

The V call is TRBV7-2, the J call TRBJ2-1; D is unresolved. CDR1 and CDR2 (germline): SGHTA, FQGNSA. Trimming took 4 bases from V and 4 from J, leaving 14 bases between them. This CDR3 is built from 15 residues. Here the CDR3 DNA reads TGTGCCAGCAGCTCGATCCGTGGTCCGTACAATGAGCAGTTCTTC. Encoded protein: CASSSIRGPYNEQFF.

The CDR3: CASSYSDGTGELFF. The CDR3 bases are TGTGCCAGCAGTTATTCGGACGGCACCGGGGAGCTGTTTTTT. The chain employs TRBV6-6 and TRBJ2-2; no clear D gene. The CDR3 length is 14 residues. V lost 3 bases to trimming and J lost 4 bases, with 9 bases between them. The germline gives CDR1 MNHNY, CDR2 SVGAGI (reference sequence).

This chain connects TRBV7-2 to TRBJ2-7, with TRBD1 as a possible D gene (5 bases). Germline CDR1 and CDR2: SGHTA and FQGNSA. This CDR3 region has 13 residues. Trimming removed 5 bases at V and 6 bases at J, with 14 bases between. CDR3 nucleotides: TGTGCCAGCAGCCTCAGGGTACACAGCGAGCAGTACTTC. This translates into CASSLRVHSEQYF.